The 30 T cell receptor beta chains given below trace back to one sample, sequenced in a study of blood T cell repertoires in COVID-19. This table comes from immunoSEQ multiplex PCR, and its TCRdb copy is limited to in-frame clones, with some not included. The sample records approximately 400,000 clones, more than 75% being singletons. Sequencing was done on a sample of peripheral blood. The receptor source for this set is a human donor with acute or convalescent COVID-19. The donor label of this sample is uncertain.

J is TRBJ1-1 and V is TRBV5-5; tentative D call: TRBD1 (6 bases). Germline V gene sequence: CDR1 SGHKS, CDR2 YYEKEE (reference sequence). V was trimmed by 3 bases and J by 1 base, leaving 16 bases between them. The CDR3 consists of 16 residues. The CDR3 sequence: CASSSSRGVRNTEAFF. The CDR3 DNA reads TGTGCCAGCAGCTCATCCAGGGGTGTACGGAACACTGAAGCTTTCTTT.

The V and J genes are TRBV2 and TRBJ2-2; the match to TRBD1 covers 9 bases. V was pared by 4 bases and J by 5 bases, with 8 bases of the junction left unmatched. Germline V lookup: CDR1 SNHLY, CDR2 FYNNEI. This CDR3 spans 16 amino acids. The CDR3 coding sequence is TGTGCCAGCAGTGCACAGGGACAGGGTGGGACCGGGGAGCTGTTTTTT. Its protein is CASSAQGQGGTGELFF.

The chain is built from TRBV4-1 and TRBJ2-3, with D possibly matching TRBD1 (6 bases). With 0 bases removed from V and 8 bases from J, the gap between germline ends came to 21 bases. Germline lookup yields CDR1 MGHRA and CDR2 YSYEKL. The CDR3 is 17 residues long. The CDR3 loop is CASSQEGATIPSGTQYF. The CDR3 region has the DNA TGCGCCAGCAGCCAAGAGGGGGCAACGATTCCTTCGGGTACGCAGTATTTT.

This chain uses TRBV6-5 with TRBJ2-7; 12 bases line up with TRBD2. With 6 bases clipped from V and 2 bases from J, the junction kept 2 bases outside the gene matches. This CDR3 comprises 14 residues. Looked up from germline, CDR1 is MNHEY and CDR2 is SVGAGI. In DNA, the CDR3 is TGTGCCAGCAGGCCTAGCGGGGGGGCCTACGAGCAGTACTTC. It is translated as CASRPSGGAYEQYF.

V usage is TRBV9 and J usage is TRBJ2-5; D is perhaps TRBD1 (6 bases). V lost 4 bases, J lost 3 bases, and 13 bases lay in between. Per germline, CDR1 SGDLS and CDR2 YYNGEE. CDR3 length equals 14 residues. Here the CDR3 reads CASSTAQGKETQYF. The CDR3 nucleotides are TGTGCCAGCAGCACCGCACAGGGAAAAGAGACCCAGTACTTC.

The chain recombines TRBV18 with TRBJ1-4, with D possibly matching TRBD1 (5 bases). V was shortened by 5 bases and J by 3 bases, with 13 bases between the two germline ends. The CDR3 covers 15 residues. Germline CDR1 KGHSH, CDR2 LQKENI. Here the CDR3 DNA reads TGTGCCAGCTCAAACTCAGGGTATTCTAATGAAAAACTGTTTTTT. Protein sequence: CASSNSGYSNEKLFF.

There are a few counts of this clone. This chain connects TRBV6-5 to TRBJ1-2, with a possible D match to TRBD1 (6 bases). V lost 7 bases and J 8 bases, leaving 17 bases between the germline ends. CDR1 and CDR2 (germline): MNHEY, SVGAGI. The CDR3 extends over 13 amino acids. In nucleotides, the CDR3 is TGTGCCAGCACCTGGGGGCGCGGTGGCGGCTACACCTTC. It yields the protein CASTWGRGGGYTF.

This chain uses TRBV19 with TRBJ1-3; no clear D gene. The CDR3 has 16 amino acids. V was trimmed by 4 bases and J by 4 bases, leaving 17 bases between them. The V gene's germline CDR1 is LNHDA and CDR2 SQIVND (reference sequence). Here the CDR3 DNA reads TGTGCCAGTAGTACTTTAGAGCTGTCCTCCGGAAACACCATATATTTT. It is translated as CASSTLELSSGNTIYF.

The chain links TRBV5-1 to TRBJ2-5; 8 nucleotides align to TRBD1. V lost 0 bases to trimming and J lost 5 bases; unmatched junction nucleotides: 3. The germline V gene encodes CDR1 SGHRS and CDR2 YFSETQ. This CDR3 has 14 amino acids. The CDR3 loop reads CASSLGTGGETQYF. CDR3 coding DNA: TGCGCCAGCAGCTTGGGTACAGGGGGTGAGACCCAGTACTTC.

CDR3 sequence (DNA): TGTGCCAGCAACCTAGGGGGTTACTATGGCTACACCTTC. Amino acids: CASNLGGYYGYTF. This chain links TRBV28 with TRBJ1-2, with D tentatively TRBD1 (6 bases). Germline CDR1 MDHEN, CDR2 SYDVKM. The CDR3 contains 13 residues. Trimming took 7 bases from V and 3 from J, leaving 12 bases between them.

This chain connects TRBV29-1 to TRBJ1-1; TRBD1 aligns across 8 bases. Germline-derived CDR1 and CDR2 are SQVTM and ANQGSEA. Trimming removed 6 bases from V and 4 bases from J; junction bases left unmatched: 4. CDR3 size: 12 residues. CDR3 sequence: CSVNRGSTEAFF. The CDR3 coding sequence is TGCAGCGTAAACAGGGGGTCCACTGAAGCTTTCTTT. Full variable domain (missing parts from reference TRBV29-1 and TRBJ1-1): SAVISQKPSRDICQRGTSLTIQCQVDSQVTMMFWYRQQPGQSLTLIATANQGSEATYESGFVIDKFPISRPNLTFSTLTVSNMSPEDSSIYLCSVNRGSTEAFFGQGTRLTVV.

This clone was detected a few times. The J gene is TRBJ1-5, the V gene TRBV2; D unresolved. V lost 5 bases to trimming and J lost 4 bases, with 12 bases between them. The germline gives CDR1 SNHLY, CDR2 FYNNEI. CDR3 length equals 14 residues. The CDR3 reads CASSHGEGNQPQHF. Here the CDR3 DNA reads TGTGCCAGCAGTCACGGGGAGGGAAATCAGCCCCAGCATTTT.

V and J are TRBV6-6 and TRBJ2-5; 7 bases map to TRBD2. CDR3 length equals 15 residues. Unmatched junction bases numbered 6, after V lost 4 bases and J lost 1 base. Germline V lookup: CDR1 MNHNY, CDR2 SVGAGI (reference sequence). The CDR3 sequence: CASSSGGSSQETQYF. Here the CDR3 DNA reads TGTGCCAGCAGTTCGGGGGGATCATCCCAAGAGACCCAGTACTTC.

The chain links TRBV5-1 to TRBJ1-2; D possibly corresponds to TRBD1 (6 bases). V was shortened by 2 bases and J by 2 bases, with 13 bases between the two germline ends. The V gene's germline CDR1 is SGHRS and CDR2 YFSETQ. The CDR3 consists of 15 residues. The CDR3 reads CASSFAGALNYGYTF. CDR3 DNA sequence: TGCGCCAGCAGCTTCGCAGGGGCCTTAAACTATGGCTACACCTTC.

This clone was seen a few times. The chain employs TRBV19 and TRBJ2-1; the D gene is possibly TRBD2 (5 bases). V was trimmed by 7 bases and J by 2 bases, leaving 12 bases between them. Germline assignment: CDR1 LNHDA and CDR2 SQIVND (reference sequence). The CDR3 runs 14 residues. The CDR3 nucleotides read TGTGCCAGTACCGGGGTTAGAACCTACAATGAGCAGTTCTTC. It encodes CASTGVRTYNEQFF.

This clone has ten or more counts. This chain uses TRBV5-5 with TRBJ1-2; unclear D gene. The CDR3 loop spans 14 amino acids. Per the germline V gene, CDR1 is SGHKS and CDR2 is YYEKEE (reference sequence). V was clipped by 0 bases and J by 5 bases, with 11 bases between them. This CDR3 reads CASSLDGYQYGYTF. CDR3 DNA sequence: TGTGCCAGCAGCTTGGACGGGTACCAATATGGCTACACCTTC. Using reference TRBV5-5 and TRBJ1-2 for the parts outside the CDR3, the full variable domain is DAGVTQSPTHLIKTRGQQVTLRCSPISGHKSVSWYQQVLGQGPQFIFQYYEKEERGRGNFPDRFSARQFPNYSSELNVNALLLGDSALYLCASSLDGYQYGYTFGSGTRLTVV.

The gene calls are TRBV3-1 (or the pseudogene TRBV3-2) and TRBJ1-6; 9 bases agree with TRBD1. CDR1 is LGHDT and CDR2 is YNNKEL in the germline V gene (reference sequence). V shed 6 bases, J shed 7 bases, and the junction held 4 bases outside the gene matches. The CDR3 is 14 amino acids. The CDR3 DNA follows: TGTGCCAGCAGGGCGGGACAGGGAAATTCACCCCTCCACTTT. Its translation: CASRAGQGNSPLHF.

The V call is TRBV7-8, the J call TRBJ2-5, with D perhaps TRBD2 (6 bases). The germline V and J ends were trimmed by 2 bases and 0 bases, with 13 bases remaining between them. Germline assignment: CDR1 SGHVS and CDR2 FQNEAQ. The length of the CDR3 is 16 residues. CDR3: CASSLRKGLDQETQYF. The CDR3 DNA follows: TGTGCCAGCAGCTTACGTAAGGGACTTGACCAAGAGACCCAGTACTTC.

This chain uses TRBV2 with TRBJ2-5, with a tentative D call TRBD1 (6 bases). The CDR3 spans 14 residues. Trimming stripped 6 bases from V and 0 bases from J, with 11 bases between. The V gene's germline CDR1 is SNHLY and CDR2 FYNNEI. CDR3 region: CASRARDNQETQYF. CDR3 sequence (DNA): TGTGCCAGCAGGGCCAGGGACAACCAAGAGACCCAGTACTTC.

The CDR3 reads CASSQGQSWSNQPQHF. The CDR3 DNA reads as TGCGCCAGCAGCCAAGGGCAGTCCTGGAGCAATCAGCCCCAGCATTTT. The rearrangement joins TRBV4-1 to TRBJ1-5; D is ambiguous. V dropped 1 base and J dropped 1 base, with 11 bases sitting between them. CDR1 MGHRA and CDR2 YSYEKL come from the germline V gene. The CDR3 extends over 16 amino acids.

V and J are TRBV6-5 and TRBJ1-1; no reliable D call. Germline V lookup: CDR1 MNHEY, CDR2 SVGAGI. CDR3 length equals 14 residues. V was trimmed by 7 bases and J by 6 bases, leaving 18 bases between them. The CDR3 here is CASTLGSRISEAFF. The CDR3 bases are TGTGCCAGCACCCTAGGCAGTAGGATCTCTGAAGCTTTCTTT.

This clone was seen a single time. The chain is built from TRBV14 and TRBJ2-1; the match to TRBD2 covers 8 bases. The germline gives CDR1 SGHDN, CDR2 FVKESK. J gave up 4 bases and V 2 bases, and 4 bases lay outside the gene matches. The CDR3 is made up of 15 amino acids. CDR3 sequence reads: CASSQSGTSYNEQFF. CDR3 DNA sequence: TGTGCCAGCAGCCAATCCGGGACTAGTTACAATGAGCAGTTCTTC.

The chain joins TRBV5-1 to TRBJ2-1, with TRBD1 identical over 9 bases. Germline-derived CDR1 and CDR2 are SGHRS and YFSETQ. There are 15 residues in the CDR3. With V trimmed by 3 bases and J by 2 bases, 3 bases remained unmatched. The CDR3 coding sequence is TGCGCCAGCAGCTGGGGGGACAGGGCCTACAATGAGCAGTTCTTC. It yields the protein CASSWGDRAYNEQFF.

The chain is built from TRBV9 and TRBJ1-2; the D gene is possibly TRBD1 (6 bases). Germline loops: CDR1 SGDLS, CDR2 YYNGEE. V lost 0 bases to trimming and J lost 8 bases, with 17 bases between them. The CDR3 consists of 15 residues. This chain's CDR3 is CASSVGTATVSGYTF. The CDR3 nucleotides read TGTGCCAGCAGCGTAGGGACAGCCACTGTCAGCGGCTACACCTTC.

This chain uses TRBV6-5 with TRBJ1-6; a weak D match, TRBD1 (5 bases). In germline, CDR1 is MNHEY, CDR2 SVGAGI. The V end lost 6 bases, the J end lost 5 bases, and 14 bases lay between the germline ends. The CDR3 is 15 amino acids. The CDR3 here is CASSPLWGDNSPLHF. The CDR3 DNA reads as TGTGCCAGCAGCCCCCTGTGGGGGGATAATTCACCCCTCCACTTT.

The chain combines TRBV10-3 with TRBJ2-4; 9 bases are shared with TRBD1. The germline V gene encodes CDR1 ENHRY and CDR2 SYGVKD. The CDR3 is 14 residues long. Unmatched junction bases numbered 2, after V lost 0 bases and J lost 8 bases. The CDR3 sequence is CAISESGQGYIQYF. The CDR3 nucleotides read TGTGCCATCAGTGAGTCGGGACAGGGTTACATTCAGTACTTC.

The chain carries TRBV6-5 and TRBJ1-5; 9 bases are a match to TRBD1. Germline loops: CDR1 MNHEY, CDR2 SVGAGI. V shed 7 bases, J shed 5 bases, and the junction held 6 bases outside the gene matches. The CDR3 contains 14 residues. CDR3 DNA: TGTGCCAGCACACAGGGGGCCGCCGATCAGCCCCAGCATTTT. This sequence encodes CASTQGAADQPQHF.

The chain joins TRBV2 to TRBJ1-1, with D maybe TRBD1 (6 bases). The CDR3 extends over 13 amino acids. Trimming left V 6 bases short and J 6 bases short, with 14 bases between. Germline assignment: CDR1 SNHLY and CDR2 FYNNEI. The CDR3 loop is CASRWGGRPEAFF. The CDR3 DNA reads as TGTGCCAGCAGGTGGGGGGGCCGACCTGAAGCTTTCTTT. Drawing the rest from reference TRBV2 and TRBJ1-1, the complete variable domain is EPEVTQTPSHQVTQMGQEVILRCVPISNHLYFYWYRQILGQKVEFLVSFYNNEISEKSEIFDDQFSVERPDGSNFTLKIRSTKLEDSAMYFCASRWGGRPEAFFGQGTRLTVV.

V is TRBV7-9 and J is TRBJ1-4; perhaps TRBD1 as D (5 bases). The V and J ends lost 7 bases and 0 bases respectively, with 18 bases between them. This CDR3 contains 17 residues. Germline V gene data show CDR1 as SEHNR and CDR2 as FQNEAQ (reference sequence). DNA for the CDR3: TGTGCCAGCAACCTACCGACAGCCTCTGCAACTAATGAAAAACTGTTTTTT. It encodes CASNLPTASATNEKLFF.

The CDR3 loop is CASTQGDSPLHF. The DNA for the CDR3 is TGTGCCAGCACCCAAGGGGATTCACCCCTCCACTTT. The gene calls are TRBV28 and TRBJ1-6; a weak D match, TRBD1 (5 bases). The V end lost 7 bases, the J end lost 8 bases, and 9 bases lay between the germline ends. CDR1 MDHEN and CDR2 SYDVKM come from the germline V gene. This CDR3 has 12 amino acids.